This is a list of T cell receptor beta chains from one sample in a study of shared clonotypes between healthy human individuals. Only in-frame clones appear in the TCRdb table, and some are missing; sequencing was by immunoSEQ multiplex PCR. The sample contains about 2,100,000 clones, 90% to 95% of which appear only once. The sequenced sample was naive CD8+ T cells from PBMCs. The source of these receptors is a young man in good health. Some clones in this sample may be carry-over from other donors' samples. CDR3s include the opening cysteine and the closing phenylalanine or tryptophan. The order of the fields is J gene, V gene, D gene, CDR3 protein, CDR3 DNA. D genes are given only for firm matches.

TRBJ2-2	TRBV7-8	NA	CASRDSTNTGELFF	TGTGCCAGCAGGGACAGTACCAACACCGGGGAGCTGTTTTTT
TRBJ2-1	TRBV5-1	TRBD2	CASSPRLAEGNEQFF	TGCGCCAGCAGCCCCCGACTAGCGGAGGGAAATGAGCAGTTCTTC
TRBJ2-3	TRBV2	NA	CASSGVEGVADTQYF	TGTGCCAGCAGTGGGGTTGAGGGGGTAGCAGATACGCAGTATTTT
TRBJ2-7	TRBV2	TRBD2	CASSEVGGRENYEQYF	TGTGCCAGCAGCGAGGTAGGCGGGAGGGAAAACTACGAGCAGTACTTC
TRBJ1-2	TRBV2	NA	CASSSGVLDYGYTF	TGTGCCAGCAGTTCAGGGGTATTGGACTATGGCTACACCTTC
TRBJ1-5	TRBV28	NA	CASRTTGVSNQPQHF	TGTGCCAGCAGGACGACAGGAGTGAGCAATCAGCCCCAGCATTTT
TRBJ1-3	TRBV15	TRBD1	CATSRSDRGVTGNTIYF	TGTGCCACCAGCAGGTCGGACAGGGGAGTAACAGGAAACACCATATATTTT
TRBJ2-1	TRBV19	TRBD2	CASSIDLFSGVHNEQFF	TGTGCCAGTAGTATAGATCTATTTAGCGGGGTTCACAATGAGCAGTTCTTC
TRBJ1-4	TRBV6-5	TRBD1	CASSEWTGGEKLFF	TGTGCCAGCAGCGAATGGACAGGGGGAGAAAAACTGTTTTTT
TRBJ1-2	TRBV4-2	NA	CASSPSGAVPGYGYTF	TGTGCCAGCAGCCCCTCAGGGGCGGTCCCGGGCTATGGCTACACCTTC
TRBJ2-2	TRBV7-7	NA	CATGGGLGELFF	TGTGCCACGGGCGGTGGGTTAGGGGAGCTGTTTTTT
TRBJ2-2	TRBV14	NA	CASSPGLGTGELFF	TGTGCCAGCAGCCCAGGACTCGGCACCGGGGAGCTGTTTTTT
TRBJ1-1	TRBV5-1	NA	CASSSSVHTEAFF	TGCGCCAGCAGCTCCTCCGTGCACACTGAAGCTTTCTTT
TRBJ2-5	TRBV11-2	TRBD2	CASSPPTSGQETQYF	TGTGCCAGCAGCCCGCCCACTAGCGGCCAAGAGACCCAGTACTTC
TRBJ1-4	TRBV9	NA	CASSSPTVGNEKLFF	TGTGCCAGCAGCTCCCCCACGGTGGGTAATGAAAAACTGTTTTTT
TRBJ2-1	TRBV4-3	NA	CASSRGAAEETSNEQFF	TGCGCCAGCAGCCGAGGGGCCGCGGAGGAGACCTCCAATGAGCAGTTCTTC
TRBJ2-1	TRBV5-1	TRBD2	CASSLVNSVLAGAVEQFF	TGCGCCAGCAGCTTGGTCAATTCGGTCCTAGCGGGAGCGGTTGAGCAGTTCTTC
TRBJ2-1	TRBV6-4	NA	CASSAGLPNEQFF	TGTGCCAGCAGCGCGGGACTCCCGAATGAGCAGTTCTTC